In this sample, the clone carrying this T cell receptor (beta chain) turned up a few times. Its antigen is currently unknown. The data derive from a study of response to subunit inactivated influenza vaccine. TCRdb itself ran the RT-PCR reads through MiXCR, one entry per CDR3 protein. Of 170,000 or so distinct CDR3 sequences listed, roughly 10% are singletons. Study conclusions and caveats: The authors proposed limited new T cell recruitment per seasonal influenza vaccination.

CDR1 and CDR2 (germline): MDHEN, SYDVKM. Trimming removed 5 bases from V and 0 bases from J, with 14 bases in between. CDR3 length: 15 amino acids. This sequence was found in a man in his fifties or sixties who received an inactivated influenza vaccine. V usage is TRBV28 and J usage is TRBJ2-7; D is unresolved. The specimen was CD8+ T cells sorted from PBMCs, collected less than 30 months after vaccination. The DNA for the CDR3 is TGTGCCAGCAGTGACGGACGGTTCAGCTCCTACGAGCAGTACTTC. This gives the protein CASSDGRFSSYEQYF.